Presented here are 32 T cell receptor beta chains from one specimen sequenced in a study of cytomegalovirus exposure and HLA in healthy donors. This PCR relied on a set of 60 Vbeta primers and 13 Jbeta primers. TCRdb's copy holds only in-frame clones and misses some; the assay was immunoSEQ multiplex PCR. Of approximately 130,000 clones listed, approximately 84% are singletons. Input material: PBMCs. These receptors came from a boy younger than 10 in good health and CMV-seronegative.

This clone was counted a single time. This chain uses TRBV2 with TRBJ1-2, with 8 nucleotides matching TRBD1. Trimming removed 6 bases from V and 0 bases from J; junction bases left unmatched: 3. Germline V gene lookup returns CDR1 SNHLY and CDR2 FYNNEI. This CDR3 is 14 amino acids long. The CDR3 here is CASRKTGANYGYTF. As DNA, the CDR3 is TGTGCCAGCAGGAAGACAGGGGCTAACTATGGCTACACCTTC. Variable domain in full (rest from reference TRBV2 and TRBJ1-2): EPEVTQTPSHQVTQMGQEVILRCVPISNHLYFYWYRQILGQKVEFLVSFYNNEISEKSEIFDDQFSVERPDGSNFTLKIRSTKLEDSAMYFCASRKTGANYGYTFGSGTRLTVV.

The chain employs TRBV4-1 and TRBJ2-1; TRBD2 matches at 9 bases. The CDR3 is 16 residues long. The V gene's germline CDR1 is MGHRA and CDR2 YSYEKL. Losses at the gene ends were 4 bases for V and 0 bases for J; bases not matched to a gene: 4. CDR3 loop: CASSRYSGSSYNEQFF. As DNA, the CDR3 is TGCGCCAGCAGCCGTTATAGCGGGAGCTCCTACAATGAGCAGTTCTTC.

The chain employs TRBV7-9 and TRBJ2-7, with D tentatively TRBD1 (5 bases). CDR1 and CDR2 from the germline V gene are SEHNR and FQNEAQ (reference sequence). This CDR3 is built from 14 residues. Between the trimmed V and J ends, which lost 4 bases and 2 bases, there was a span of 12 bases. In nucleotides, the CDR3 is TGTGCCAGCAGCTCAACGACAGAAACCTACGAGCAGTACTTC. Protein: CASSSTTETYEQYF.

V usage is TRBV6-6 and J usage is TRBJ1-5; no clear D gene. The germline V gene encodes CDR1 MNHNY and CDR2 SVGAGI (reference sequence). The germline V and J ends were trimmed by 0 bases and 2 bases, with 11 bases remaining between them. The CDR3 covers 16 residues. The CDR3 region has the DNA TGTGCCAGCAGTTACTCTCGTCCAGAGGGCAATCAGCCCCAGCATTTT. The encoded protein is CASSYSRPEGNQPQHF.

This clone was seen a single time. The V gene is TRBV2, the J gene TRBJ2-7; possibly TRBD2 for D (7 bases). The germline V gene has CDR1 SNHLY and CDR2 FYNNEI. The CDR3 is 15 residues long. V was shortened by 8 bases and J by 0 bases, with 17 bases between the two germline ends. CDR3 region: CASEGGGEGSYEQYV. In DNA, the CDR3 is TGTGCCAGCGAGGGGGGGGGAGAGGGCTCCTACGAGCAGTACGTC.

This chain joins TRBV5-1 and TRBJ1-6, with D tentatively TRBD1 (6 bases). The CDR3 consists of 14 residues. With 3 bases removed from V and 6 bases from J, the gap between germline ends came to 10 bases. CDR1 SGHRS and CDR2 YFSETQ come from the germline V gene. The CDR3 loop is CASSSGQINSPLHF. The DNA of the CDR3 is TGCGCCAGCAGCTCCGGACAGATTAATTCACCCCTCCACTTT.

The chain carries TRBV15 and TRBJ2-1, with 7 positions matching TRBD2. The junction had 11 bases not matched to a gene; V was cut back by 8 bases and J by 7 bases. CDR1 and CDR2 from the germline V gene are LNHNV and YYDKDF (reference sequence). This CDR3 has 14 residues. The CDR3 sequence is CATGSSGDVNEQFF. The CDR3 bases are TGTGCCACCGGGTCGAGCGGGGACGTAAATGAGCAGTTCTTC.

The CDR3 sequence is CASTPRDLTLYSNQPQHF. The CDR3 DNA follows: TGTGCCAGTACCCCCCGGGATCTAACGCTCTATAGCAATCAGCCCCAGCATTTT. The chain has TRBV19 and TRBJ1-5; D not certain. The CDR3 length is 18 residues. Between the trimmed V and J ends, which lost 7 bases and 0 bases, there was a span of 22 bases. Per the germline V gene, CDR1 is LNHDA and CDR2 is SQIVND (reference sequence).

This clone was seen only once. The chain employs TRBV25-1 and TRBJ2-2; 9 positions agree with TRBD1. The CDR3 sequence is 16 residues long. J lost 4 bases, V lost 3 bases, and 6 bases had no gene match. Germline CDR1 and CDR2: MGHDK and SYGVNS. For the CDR3, the DNA is TGTGCCAGCAGTGATTGGACAGGGGCGAGCACCGGGGAGCTGTTTTTT. Translating it yields CASSDWTGASTGELFF.

The V gene is TRBV29-1, the J gene TRBJ2-2; D is possibly TRBD2 (6 bases). The germline V gene encodes CDR1 SQVTM and CDR2 ANQGSEA. Trimming stripped 1 base from V and 4 bases from J, with 10 bases between. The CDR3 sequence is 14 residues long. CDR3: CSVEGTTITGELFF. CDR3 bases: TGCAGCGTTGAAGGGACTACTATCACCGGGGAGCTGTTTTTT.

The rearrangement links TRBV27 to TRBJ2-3; 9 nucleotides line up with TRBD2. This CDR3 has 15 amino acids. CDR1 is MNHEY and CDR2 is SMNVEV in the germline V gene (reference sequence). The trim removed 8 bases at V and 0 bases at J, leaving 6 bases unmatched. CDR3 region: CASGLAGASTDTQYF. DNA for the CDR3: TGTGCCAGCGGCTTAGCGGGAGCCAGCACAGATACGCAGTATTTT.

This rearrangement joins TRBV30 to TRBJ2-3; weak D call: TRBD2 (6 bases). Deletions cut 0 bases from V and 0 bases from J, with 16 bases between. CDR3 length: 17 amino acids. Germline V gene lookup returns CDR1 GTSNPN and CDR2 SVGIG (reference sequence). In DNA, the CDR3 is TGTGCCTGGAGTGTAGTAGGAGGGCTTACTAGCACAGATACGCAGTATTTT. Amino acids: CAWSVVGGLTSTDTQYF.

This clone has a handful of counts. The chain couples TRBV20-1 to TRBJ1-2; D gene unclear. Germline CDR1 DFQATT, CDR2 SNEGSKA (reference sequence). Trimming removed 2 bases at V and 8 bases at J, with 9 bases between. The CDR3 extends over 11 amino acids. The CDR3 region is CSARSPRGYTF. For the CDR3, the DNA is TGCAGTGCTAGATCTCCGCGAGGCTACACCTTC.

This sequence joins TRBV4-2 and TRBJ1-3, with 7 bases that match TRBD1. With V trimmed by 1 base and J by 3 bases, 3 bases remained unmatched. The CDR3 loop spans 15 amino acids. Germline CDR1 reads LGHNA; CDR2 reads YNFKEQ. CDR3 region: CASSQGQGVGNTIYF. The CDR3 DNA is TGTGCCAGCAGCCAAGGCCAGGGGGTTGGAAACACCATATATTTT.

The CDR3 protein is CASSDQGSLNGYTF. CDR3 nucleotides: TGTGCCAGCAGCGATCAGGGTTCCCTCAATGGCTACACCTTC. The rearrangement uses TRBV7-9 and TRBJ1-2; maybe TRBD1 (5 bases). Germline V gives CDR1 SEHNR, CDR2 FQNEAQ (reference sequence). Trimming took off 5 bases at V and 6 bases at J, with 16 bases between the two ends. This CDR3 spans 14 amino acids.

The J gene is TRBJ2-5, the V gene TRBV11-3, with 9 bases identical to TRBD1. Losses at the gene ends were 1 base for V and 3 bases for J; bases not matched to a gene: 3. The germline gives CDR1 SGHNT, CDR2 YENEEA. The CDR3 sequence is 15 residues long. The CDR3 DNA is TGTGCCAGCAGCTTAGCGCGGGACAGGGAAGAGACCCAGTACTTC. It encodes CASSLARDREETQYF.

The chain combines TRBV7-2 with TRBJ2-7, with 8 nucleotides matching TRBD2. The V gene end was trimmed by 2 bases and the J gene end by 3 bases; junction bases not matched to a gene: 6. This CDR3 is built from 15 residues. Germline V gene sequence: CDR1 SGHTA, CDR2 FQGNSA. CDR3: CASSLKAGDNYEQYF. CDR3 nucleotides: TGTGCCAGCAGCTTAAAAGCGGGAGATAACTACGAGCAGTACTTC.

The chain uses TRBV9 and TRBJ2-1, with 15 bases lining up with TRBD2. J was trimmed by 4 bases and V by 4 bases; bases with no gene match: 9. The germline V gene encodes CDR1 SGDLS and CDR2 YYNGEE. This CDR3 comprises 18 residues. CDR3 amino acids: CASSPDRGLAGGYNEQFF. The CDR3 nucleotides are TGTGCCAGCAGCCCCGATCGGGGACTAGCGGGAGGATACAATGAGCAGTTCTTC.

This chain connects TRBV28 to TRBJ1-1; 7 bases match TRBD1. The V and J ends lost 6 bases and 0 bases, in that order; junction bases with no gene match: 7. The CDR3 has 15 amino acids. The germline CDR1 and CDR2 sequences are MDHEN and SYDVKM. The CDR3 nucleotides read TGTGCCAGCAGACGAGGGGGCAGCATGAACACTGAAGCTTTCTTT. Translated: CASRRGGSMNTEAFF.

The rearrangement links TRBV13 to TRBJ2-1, with TRBD2 matching 15 bases. V shed 5 bases, J shed 9 bases, and the junction held 23 bases outside the gene matches. The CDR3 contains 21 residues. The germline gives CDR1 PRHDT, CDR2 FYEKMQ (reference sequence). The CDR3 nucleotides read TGTGCCAGCAGCGCAGCCCCGGGACTAGCGGGAGGTTATGGGAAGTTAATTGAGCAGTTCTTC. This encodes CASSAAPGLAGGYGKLIEQFF.

The genes are TRBV4-2 and TRBJ1-1; no clear D. V was trimmed by 4 bases and J by 3 bases, leaving 15 bases between them. The CDR3 is made up of 15 amino acids. Germline assignment: CDR1 LGHNA and CDR2 YNFKEQ. DNA for the CDR3: TGTGCCAGCAGCCCCCTTACGCAGGTGCACACTGAAGCTTTCTTT. This gives the protein CASSPLTQVHTEAFF.

This clone came up a few times. The chain is built from TRBV6-5 and TRBJ1-1; a weak D match, TRBD1 (5 bases). This CDR3 has 15 residues. The germline V gene encodes CDR1 MNHEY and CDR2 SVGAGI. V dropped 0 bases and J dropped 1 base, with 9 bases sitting between them. Here the CDR3 reads CASSYSGRANTEAFF. The CDR3 DNA reads as TGTGCCAGCAGTTACTCGGGCAGGGCGAACACTGAAGCTTTCTTT.

CDR3 sequence: CATSRDLGRGNQPQHF. In nucleotides, the CDR3 is TGTGCCACCAGCAGAGATCTAGGCAGGGGCAATCAGCCCCAGCATTTT. This chain links TRBV15 with TRBJ1-5; tentatively, D is TRBD1 (5 bases). V was pared by 0 bases and J by 2 bases, with 11 bases between. The length of the CDR3 is 16 residues. Per the germline V gene, CDR1 is LNHNV and CDR2 is YYDKDF (reference sequence).

This sequence joins TRBV19 and TRBJ1-1; D not certain. The CDR3 contains 11 residues. The V and J ends lost 7 bases and 4 bases respectively, with 7 bases between them. Germline values: CDR1 LNHDA, CDR2 SQIVND (reference sequence). Here the CDR3 reads CASTPGTEAFF. In DNA, the CDR3 is TGTGCCAGTACCCCAGGCACTGAAGCTTTCTTT.

V is TRBV2 and J is TRBJ1-6, with a weak D call TRBD1 (6 bases). The CDR3 is made up of 13 amino acids. Germline CDR1 reads SNHLY; CDR2 reads FYNNEI. Trimming pared 6 bases from V and 7 bases from J, leaving 10 bases between. The CDR3 loop reads CASRKGENSPLHF. DNA of the CDR3: TGTGCCAGCAGGAAGGGGGAAAATTCACCCCTCCACTTT.

This clone came up a few times. The rearrangement joins TRBV13 to TRBJ2-7, with TRBD1 matching over 9 bases. The CDR3 covers 15 residues. Germline V lookup: CDR1 PRHDT, CDR2 FYEKMQ (reference sequence). V shed 4 bases and J 5 bases; nucleotides not matched to a gene: 9. The CDR3 loop reads CASSSRQGVINEQYF. The DNA for the CDR3 is TGTGCCAGCAGCTCCCGACAGGGGGTAATCAACGAGCAGTACTTC.

The V gene is TRBV19, the J gene TRBJ2-4; 8 nucleotides agree with TRBD2. The CDR3 is 14 amino acids. From germline, CDR1 is LNHDA and CDR2 SQIVND (reference sequence). Trimming cost V 7 bases and J 3 bases; bases outside gene matches: 5. The CDR3 DNA follows: TGTGCCAGTACCCCGGGGGGGGGCAAAAACATTCAGTACTTC. It yields the protein CASTPGGGKNIQYF.

The sample holds one count of this clone. V gene TRBV27 combines with J gene TRBJ1-5; a possible D gene is TRBD1 (5 bases). The CDR3 has 15 residues. From germline, CDR1 is MNHEY and CDR2 SMNVEV (reference sequence). The germline V and J ends were trimmed by 6 bases and 11 bases, with 23 bases remaining between them. The chain's CDR3 is CASRPSGGAGLAQHF. CDR3 coding DNA: TGTGCCAGCAGACCCTCAGGAGGGGCTGGGTTGGCCCAGCATTTT.

The chain carries TRBV18 and TRBJ2-6; the match to TRBD1 covers 9 bases. V shed 0 bases and J 0 bases; nucleotides not matched to a gene: 12. The CDR3 totals 21 residues. The germline CDR1 and CDR2 sequences are KGHSH and LQKENI. CDR3 region: CASSPPIRDRAIHSGANVLTF. The CDR3 DNA reads as TGTGCCAGCTCACCACCTATTAGGGACAGGGCAATACACTCTGGGGCCAACGTCCTGACTTTC.

The V and J genes are TRBV6-4 and TRBJ2-1; 12 bases line up with TRBD2. The CDR3 consists of 15 residues. Germline assignment: CDR1 MRHNA and CDR2 SNTAGT. V gave up 5 bases and J gave up 8 bases; unmatched junction bases: 7. The CDR3 here is CASSPSGGASHEQFF. The CDR3 DNA reads TGTGCCAGCAGTCCTAGCGGGGGGGCCAGTCATGAGCAGTTCTTC.

The chain combines TRBV29-1 with TRBJ2-1, with TRBD2 matching 9 bases. V was pared by 5 bases and J by 0 bases, with 2 bases of the junction left unmatched. This CDR3 is 14 amino acids long. The germline gives CDR1 SQVTM, CDR2 ANQGSEA. The CDR3 DNA reads TGCAGCGTTCTAGCGGGGAGCTCCTACAATGAGCAGTTCTTC. This codes for CSVLAGSSYNEQFF.

The gene calls are TRBV7-3 and TRBJ1-1, with D possibly being TRBD1 (5 bases). V was shortened by 5 bases and J by 10 bases, with 20 bases between the two germline ends. The CDR3 is 14 amino acids. CDR1 is SGHTA and CDR2 is FQGTGA in the germline V gene. CDR3 in amino acids: CASSPSGDPGRAFF. DNA of the CDR3: TGTGCCAGCAGCCCCTCTGGGGACCCCGGGAGAGCTTTCTTT. The variable domain in full, completed from reference TRBV7-3 and TRBJ1-1, reads GAGVSQTPSNKVTEKGKYVELRCDPISGHTALYWYRQSLGQGPEFLIYFQGTGAADDSGLPNDRFFAVRPEGSVSTLKIQRTERGDSAVYLCASSPSGDPGRAFFGQGTRLTVV.